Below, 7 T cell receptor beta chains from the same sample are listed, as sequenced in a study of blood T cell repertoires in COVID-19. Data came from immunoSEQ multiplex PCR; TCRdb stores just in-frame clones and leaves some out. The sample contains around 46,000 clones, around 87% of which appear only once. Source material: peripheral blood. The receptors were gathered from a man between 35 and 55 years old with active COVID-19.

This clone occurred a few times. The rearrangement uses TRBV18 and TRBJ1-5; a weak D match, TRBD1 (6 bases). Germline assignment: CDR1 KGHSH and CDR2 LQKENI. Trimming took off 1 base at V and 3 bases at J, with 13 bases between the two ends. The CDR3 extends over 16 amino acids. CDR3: CASSPQRQAANQPQHF. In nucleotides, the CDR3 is TGTGCCAGCTCACCACAGAGACAGGCGGCCAATCAGCCCCAGCATTTT.

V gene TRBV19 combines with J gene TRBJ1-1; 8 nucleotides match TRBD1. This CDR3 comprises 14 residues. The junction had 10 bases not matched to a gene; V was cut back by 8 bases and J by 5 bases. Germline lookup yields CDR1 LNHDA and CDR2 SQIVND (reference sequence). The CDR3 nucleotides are TGTGCCAGTTCGAATCAGGGGGCGAAAACTGAAGCTTTCTTT. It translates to CASSNQGAKTEAFF.

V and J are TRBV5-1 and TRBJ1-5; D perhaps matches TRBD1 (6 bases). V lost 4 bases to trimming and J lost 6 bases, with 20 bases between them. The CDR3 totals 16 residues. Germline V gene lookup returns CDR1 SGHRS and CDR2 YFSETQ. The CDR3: CASSQGELGAGQPQHF. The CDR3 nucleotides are TGCGCCAGCAGCCAGGGTGAACTGGGGGCGGGTCAGCCCCAGCATTTT.

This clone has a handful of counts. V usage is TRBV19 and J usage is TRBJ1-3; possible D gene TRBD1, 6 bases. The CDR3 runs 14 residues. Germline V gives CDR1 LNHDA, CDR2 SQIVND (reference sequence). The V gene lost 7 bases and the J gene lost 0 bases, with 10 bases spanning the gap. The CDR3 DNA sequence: TGTGCCAGTATCTTGGACAGCTCTGGAAACACCATATATTTT. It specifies CASILDSSGNTIYF.

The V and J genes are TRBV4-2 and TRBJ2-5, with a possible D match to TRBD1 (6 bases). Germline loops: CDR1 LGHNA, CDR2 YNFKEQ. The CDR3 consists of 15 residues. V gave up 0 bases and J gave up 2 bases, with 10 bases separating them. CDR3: CASSQDPGDQETQYF. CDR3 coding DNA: TGTGCCAGCAGCCAAGACCCAGGGGATCAAGAGACCCAGTACTTC.

CDR3 coding DNA: TGTGCCAGTAGTATTACAGGGTCCAACTCACCCCTCCACTTT. Translating gives CASSITGSNSPLHF. This chain connects TRBV19 to TRBJ1-6; TRBD1 is a possible D gene (6 bases). Trimming removed 3 bases from V and 10 bases from J, with 13 bases in between. CDR1 is LNHDA, CDR2 SQIVND, per germline (reference sequence). The CDR3 contains 14 residues.

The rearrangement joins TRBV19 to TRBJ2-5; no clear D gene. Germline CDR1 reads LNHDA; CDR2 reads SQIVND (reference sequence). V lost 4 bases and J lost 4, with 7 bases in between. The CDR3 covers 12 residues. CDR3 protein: CASSTARETQYF. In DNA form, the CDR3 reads TGTGCCAGTAGTACCGCCAGAGAGACCCAGTACTTC.